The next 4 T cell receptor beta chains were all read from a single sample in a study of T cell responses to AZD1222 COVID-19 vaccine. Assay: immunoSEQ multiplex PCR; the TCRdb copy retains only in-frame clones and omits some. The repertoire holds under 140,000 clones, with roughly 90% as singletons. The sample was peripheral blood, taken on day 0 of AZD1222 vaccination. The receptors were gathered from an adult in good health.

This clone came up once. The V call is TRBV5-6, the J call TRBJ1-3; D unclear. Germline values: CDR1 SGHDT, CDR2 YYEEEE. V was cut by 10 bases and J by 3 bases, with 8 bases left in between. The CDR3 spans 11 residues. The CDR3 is CASQVGNTIYF. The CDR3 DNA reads TGTGCCTCGCAGGTTGGAAACACCATATATTTT. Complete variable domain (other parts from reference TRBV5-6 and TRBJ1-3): DAGVTQSPTHLIKTRGQQVTLRCSPKSGHDTVSWYQQALGQGPQFIFQYYEEEERQRGNFPDRFSGHQFPNYSSELNVNALLLGDSALYLCASQVGNTIYFGEGSWLTVV.

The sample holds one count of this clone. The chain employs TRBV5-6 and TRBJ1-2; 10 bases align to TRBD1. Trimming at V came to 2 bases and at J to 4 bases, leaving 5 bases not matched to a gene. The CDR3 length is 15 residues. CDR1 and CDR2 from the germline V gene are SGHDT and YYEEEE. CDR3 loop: CASSLRQGAAYGYTF. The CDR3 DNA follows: TGTGCCAGCAGCTTAAGACAGGGGGCGGCCTATGGCTACACCTTC.

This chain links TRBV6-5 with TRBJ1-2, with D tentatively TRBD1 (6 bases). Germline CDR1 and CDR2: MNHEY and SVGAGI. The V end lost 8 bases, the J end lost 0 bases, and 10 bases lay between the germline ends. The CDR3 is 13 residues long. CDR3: CASLAGANYGYTF. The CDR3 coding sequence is TGTGCCAGCCTTGCAGGGGCTAACTATGGCTACACCTTC.

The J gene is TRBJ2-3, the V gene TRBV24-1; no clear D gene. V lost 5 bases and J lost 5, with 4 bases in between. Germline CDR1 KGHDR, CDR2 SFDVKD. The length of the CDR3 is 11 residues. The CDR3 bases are TGTGCCACCAGTGTGGGAGATACGCAGTATTTT. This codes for CATSVGDTQYF.